What follows are 16 T cell receptor beta chains derived from one specimen sequenced in a study of blood T cells in healthy people across ages. Combining a sample-barcoded 5' primer with a J-beta primer mix, a second PCR ran for roughly 7 to 12 cycles. TCRdb used MiXCR to reprocess the 5' RACE reads, holding one entry per CDR3 protein. The sample has 1 million or so distinct CDR3 sequences; 40% to 55% are singletons. The sequencing input was blood. The receptors come from a woman aged 55-70 years in good health.

This clonotype has just a few counts. The genes are TRBV29-1 and TRBJ2-7; perhaps D is TRBD1 or TRBD2 (6 bases each). This CDR3 contains 14 residues. CDR1 and CDR2 (germline): SQVTM, ANQGSEA. Trimming cost V 0 bases and J 7 bases, with 16 bases left between them. CDR3 region: CSVEEGGSYNEQYF. CDR3 bases: TGCAGCGTTGAAGAGGGGGGCTCTTACAATGAGCAGTACTTC.

The J gene is TRBJ1-1, the V gene TRBV7-8; D is undetermined. This CDR3 has 15 residues. CDR1 and CDR2 (germline): SGHVS, FQNEAQ. The germline V and J ends were trimmed by 4 bases and 3 bases, with 15 bases remaining between them. The CDR3 DNA follows: TGTGCCAGCAGCTCCTCAGGATTGGGGTACACTGAAGCTTTCTTT. Translated, it gives CASSSSGLGYTEAFF.

This clonotype was seen only once. The chain recombines TRBV28 with TRBJ1-6; D remains ambiguous. This CDR3 is built from 12 residues. The V end was cut by 2 bases, the J end by 9 bases, with 5 bases between. Per germline, CDR1 MDHEN and CDR2 SYDVKM. CDR3: CASSLTFSPLHF. For the CDR3, the DNA is TGTGCCAGCAGTTTAACGTTTTCACCCCTCCACTTT.

This chain uses TRBV3-1 with TRBJ2-5; no firm D call. This CDR3 is built from 14 residues. Per the germline V gene, CDR1 is LGHDT and CDR2 is YNNKEL (reference sequence). Trimming removed 3 bases from V and 1 base from J, with 9 bases in between. The CDR3 protein is CASSQVSFQETQYF. The CDR3 nucleotides are TGTGCCAGCAGCCAGGTATCATTCCAAGAGACCCAGTACTTC.

This clonotype came up once. The rearrangement uses TRBV28 and TRBJ2-1; TRBD2 agrees at 7 bases. Trimming removed 9 bases from V and 0 bases from J; junction bases left unmatched: 14. CDR1 and CDR2 from the germline V gene are MDHEN and SYDVKM. The CDR3 contains 17 residues. CDR3 loop: CASTKAVAGLSYNEQFF. The CDR3, as DNA: TGTGCCAGTACCAAGGCAGTAGCGGGTCTCTCCTACAATGAGCAGTTCTTC.

The DNA for the CDR3 is TGTGCCTCCCAACCGGGACTCGGAGCGTTTCACGAGCAGTACTTC. Translation gives CASQPGLGAFHEQYF. The chain is built from TRBV27 and TRBJ2-7, with D perhaps TRBD2 (6 bases). In germline, CDR1 is MNHEY, CDR2 SMNVEV (reference sequence). This CDR3 region has 15 residues. Trimming cost V 11 bases and J 5 bases, with 25 bases left between them.

This clonotype was counted a few times. V and J are TRBV11-2 and TRBJ2-7, with 9 positions matching TRBD2. The CDR3 runs to 16 residues. V trimming: 3 bases; J trimming: 2 bases; junction bases outside the gene matches: 8. CDR1 SGHAT and CDR2 FQNNGV come from the germline V gene. CDR3 DNA sequence: TGTGCCAGCAGCTTCCCGACTAGCGGAATTCCCTACGAGCAGTACTTC. Its protein is CASSFPTSGIPYEQYF.

The J gene is TRBJ1-1, the V gene TRBV29-1, with D possibly matching TRBD1 (6 bases). Germline V CDR1 and CDR2: SQVTM, ANQGSEA. The CDR3 has 14 residues. CDR3 coding DNA: TGCAACTACTTTCTAACGGACAGGAACACTGAAGCTTTCTTT. Its translation is CNYFLTDRNTEAFF.

The V call is TRBV5-1, the J call TRBJ2-7; TRBD2 is a possible D gene (6 bases). Per germline, CDR1 SGHRS and CDR2 YFSETQ. The CDR3 sequence is 15 residues long. V was trimmed by 4 bases and J by 7 bases, leaving 21 bases between them. CDR3 in amino acids: CASSVRRDGATEQYF. CDR3 in DNA: TGCGCCAGCAGCGTTCGGAGGGACGGAGCTACGGAGCAGTACTTC.

The chain is built from TRBV12-3 or TRBV12-4 and TRBJ1-5, with a possible D match to TRBD1 (5 bases). The CDR3 is 13 amino acids. Trimming pared 5 bases from V and 9 bases from J, leaving 14 bases between. CDR3 amino acids: CASSGGGRWPQHF. CDR3 coding DNA: TGTGCCAGCAGTGGCGGGGGTCGATGGCCCCAGCATTTT.

The V call is TRBV5-1, the J call TRBJ2-7, with 11 nucleotides matching TRBD2. The junction had 5 bases not matched to a gene; V was cut back by 0 bases and J by 3 bases. Germline V gene data show CDR1 as SGHRS and CDR2 as YFSETQ. This CDR3 region has 16 residues. In nucleotides, the CDR3 is TGCGCCAGCAGCTTGGAGGCTAGCGGGAGGAACTACGAGCAGTACTTC. It specifies CASSLEASGRNYEQYF.

The rearrangement uses TRBV6-6 and TRBJ2-3; D is unresolved. Germline V gene sequence: CDR1 MNHNY, CDR2 SVGAGI (reference sequence). This CDR3 comprises 15 residues. Trimming left V 7 bases short and J 2 bases short, with 16 bases between. The CDR3: CASTSNGLPTDTQYF. For the CDR3, the DNA is TGTGCCAGCACCTCTAACGGGCTACCCACAGATACGCAGTATTTT.

The genes are TRBV10-3 and TRBJ2-5, with D perhaps matching TRBD1 or TRBD2 (5 bases each). CDR3 length: 15 residues. V lost 4 bases, J lost 2 bases, and 14 bases lay in between. Germline V gene sequence: CDR1 ENHRY, CDR2 SYGVKD. The CDR3 loop reads CAISGLWGKQETQYF. The CDR3, as DNA: TGTGCCATCAGTGGTCTATGGGGGAAGCAAGAGACCCAGTACTTC.

The V gene is TRBV6-5, the J gene TRBJ2-3; D gene ambiguous. The V end was cut by 0 bases, the J end by 6 bases, with 7 bases between. The CDR3 is made up of 13 amino acids. CDR1 and CDR2 (germline): MNHEY, SVGAGI. CDR3 protein: CASSYSQTDTQYF. CDR3 DNA: TGTGCCAGCAGTTACTCCCAGACCGATACGCAGTATTTT.

The chain employs TRBV7-8 and TRBJ1-2, with a weak D call TRBD1 (6 bases). CDR1 is SGHVS and CDR2 is FQNEAQ in the germline V gene. V gave up 3 bases and J gave up 5 bases, with 16 bases separating them. The CDR3 runs to 15 residues. The DNA for the CDR3 is TGTGCCAGCAGCTTGGGAAAAAAGGGGGTATATGGCTACACCTTC. This encodes CASSLGKKGVYGYTF.

The genes are TRBV2 and TRBJ2-1; D remains ambiguous. V shed 10 bases and J shed 5 bases, with 9 bases lying between them. The V gene's germline CDR1 is SNHLY and CDR2 FYNNEI. The CDR3 has 11 residues. The CDR3, as DNA: TGTGCCAACCGTCAGAACAATGAGCAGTTCTTC. Translated, it gives CANRQNNEQFF.